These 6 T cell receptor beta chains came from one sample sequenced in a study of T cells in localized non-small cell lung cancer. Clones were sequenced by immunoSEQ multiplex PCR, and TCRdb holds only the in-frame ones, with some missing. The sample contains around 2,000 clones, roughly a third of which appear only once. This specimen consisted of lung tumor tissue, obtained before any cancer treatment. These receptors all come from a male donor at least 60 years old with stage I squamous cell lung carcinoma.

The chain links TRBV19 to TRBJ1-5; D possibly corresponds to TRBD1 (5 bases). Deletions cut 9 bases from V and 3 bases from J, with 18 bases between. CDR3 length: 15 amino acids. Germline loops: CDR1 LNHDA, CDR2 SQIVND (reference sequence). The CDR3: CASDQGKGYNQPQHF. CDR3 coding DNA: TGTGCCAGCGACCAGGGAAAGGGGTACAATCAGCCCCAGCATTTT.

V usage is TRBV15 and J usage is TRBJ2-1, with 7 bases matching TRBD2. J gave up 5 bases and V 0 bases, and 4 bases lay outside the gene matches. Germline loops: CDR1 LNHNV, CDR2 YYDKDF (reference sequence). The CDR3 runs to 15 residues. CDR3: CATSRDRLADNEQFF. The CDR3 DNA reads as TGTGCCACCAGCAGAGATAGGCTAGCGGACAATGAGCAGTTCTTC.

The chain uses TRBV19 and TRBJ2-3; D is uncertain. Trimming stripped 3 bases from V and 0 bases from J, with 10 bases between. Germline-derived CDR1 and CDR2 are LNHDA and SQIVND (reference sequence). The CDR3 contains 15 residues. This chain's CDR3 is CASSISLLSTDTQYF. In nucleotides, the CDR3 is TGTGCCAGTAGTATCAGCCTGTTGAGCACAGATACGCAGTATTTT. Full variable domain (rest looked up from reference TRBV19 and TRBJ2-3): DGGITQSPKYLFRKEGQNVTLSCEQNLNHDAMYWYRQDPGQGLRLIYYSQIVNDFQKGDIAEGYSVSREKKESFPLTVTSAQKNPTAFYLCASSISLLSTDTQYFGPGTRLTVL.

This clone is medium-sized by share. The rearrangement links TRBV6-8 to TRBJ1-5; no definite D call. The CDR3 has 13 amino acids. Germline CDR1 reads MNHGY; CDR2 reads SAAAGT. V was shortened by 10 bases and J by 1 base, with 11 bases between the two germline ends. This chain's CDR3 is CAIRGGSNQPQHF. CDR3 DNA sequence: TGTGCCATCCGAGGAGGGAGCAATCAGCCCCAGCATTTT.

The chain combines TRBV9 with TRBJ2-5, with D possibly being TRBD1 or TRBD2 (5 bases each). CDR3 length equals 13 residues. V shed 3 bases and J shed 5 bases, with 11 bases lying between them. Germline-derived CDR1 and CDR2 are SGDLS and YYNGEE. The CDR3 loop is CASSGRGWETQYF. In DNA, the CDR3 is TGTGCCAGCAGCGGACGGGGCTGGGAGACCCAGTACTTC.

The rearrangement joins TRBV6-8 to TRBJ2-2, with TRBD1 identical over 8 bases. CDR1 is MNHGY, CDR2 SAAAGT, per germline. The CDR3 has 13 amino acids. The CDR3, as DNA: TGTGTAGTGGGGACAGGGAACACCGGGGAGCTGTTTTTT. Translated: CVVGTGNTGELFF.